What follows are 26 T cell receptor beta chains derived from one specimen sequenced in a study of cytomegalovirus exposure and HLA in healthy donors (TCRdb year 2017). Library preparation was by the immunoSEQ multiplex PCR assay. A mixture of 60 forward primers for TCR Vbeta segments and 13 reverse primers for TCR Jbeta segments was used in the multiplex PCR. The clones in this table, taken by TCRdb from immuneACCESS, are in-frame only. Not every clone is retained; where verified, under half of the shortfall comes from an unresolved V gene, and the cause of the rest is unknown. The sample table records about 61,000 clones; 89% of these occur just once. The top ten clones comprise 1.5% of the sample. Sequences were obtained from PBMCs. These receptors all come from a man aged 25 to 45 in good health and CMV-seropositive.

Turning to this clone: The sample carries other DNA sequences with the same CDR3. This rearrangement joins TRBV29-1 to TRBJ2-4; D not resolved. Trimming took 7 bases from V and 4 from J, leaving 17 bases between them. CDR1 SQVTM and CDR2 ANQGSEA come from the germline V gene. The CDR3 totals 14 residues. CDR3 in amino acids: CSALKSTGKNIQYF. For the CDR3, the DNA is TGCAGCGCCCTGAAGTCCACCGGTAAAAACATTCAGTACTTC.

The rearrangement links TRBV29-1 to TRBJ2-2, with D tentatively TRBD1 (5 bases). Germline V gene sequence: CDR1 SQVTM, CDR2 ANQGSEA. The CDR3 covers 14 residues. The ends were cut back, 5 bases at V and 1 base at J, with 11 bases in the middle. The CDR3 coding sequence is TGCAGCGTTTGGACACGAGAGAACACCGGGGAGCTGTTTTTT. Protein product: CSVWTRENTGELFF.

The chain uses TRBV6-1 and TRBJ2-3, with 11 bases lining up with TRBD1. The V segment lost 1 base and the J segment 4 bases; nucleotides outside the gene matches: 1. Germline lookup yields CDR1 MNHNS and CDR2 SASEGT. The CDR3 runs 15 residues. DNA of the CDR3: TGTGCCAGCAGTGAAGGGACAGGGGGCGCAGATACGCAGTATTTT. This sequence encodes CASSEGTGGADTQYF.

Regarding this clone: Compared with germline, one end of the junction differs, possibly owing to a read error. The chain has TRBV7-9 and TRBJ2-5, with a possible D match to TRBD1 (5 bases). This CDR3 contains 16 residues. Germline loops: CDR1 SEHNR, CDR2 FQNEAQ (reference sequence). CDR3 in amino acids: CSSSSIAGQDQETQYF. DNA of the CDR3: TGTTCCAGCAGCTCTATCGCTGGACAAGACCAAGAGACCCAGTACTTC.

V usage is TRBV28 and J usage is TRBJ1-1; D is uncertain. CDR1 and CDR2 (germline): MDHEN, SYDVKM. This CDR3 contains 11 residues. The V and J ends lost 2 bases and 8 bases respectively, with 6 bases between them. CDR3 sequence: CASSLRIEAFF. CDR3 coding DNA: TGTGCCAGCAGTTTACGTATAGAAGCTTTCTTT.

The chain carries TRBV7-2 and TRBJ2-1; D uncertain. V was clipped by 1 base and J by 6 bases, with 7 bases between them. The CDR3 length is 13 residues. The germline V gene has CDR1 SGHTA and CDR2 FQGNSA. This CDR3 reads CASSLGRANEQFF. CDR3 nucleotide sequence: TGTGCCAGCAGCTTAGGGAGAGCCAATGAGCAGTTCTTC.

V gene TRBV6-5 combines with J gene TRBJ1-1; the D gene is possibly TRBD1 (5 bases). The CDR3 runs 15 residues. Germline loops: CDR1 MNHEY, CDR2 SVGAGI. V was shortened by 2 bases and J by 4 bases, with 14 bases between the two germline ends. The CDR3 coding sequence is TGTGCCAGCAGTTACCACAGCCGGAGGGGCACTGAAGCTTTCTTT. Protein sequence: CASSYHSRRGTEAFF.

The CDR3 bases are TGTGCCAGCAGTTCCTCGGACAGGCCCTTCTCCTACAATGAGCAGTTCTTC. Amino acid sequence: CASSSSDRPFSYNEQFF. The V and J genes are TRBV6-4 and TRBJ2-1; 7 bases are a match to TRBD1. Losses at the gene ends were 5 bases for V and 0 bases for J; bases not matched to a gene: 10. The CDR3 runs to 17 residues. CDR1 is MRHNA, CDR2 SNTAGT, per germline.

The chain uses TRBV4-2 and TRBJ2-1; TRBD2 aligns across 7 bases. CDR1 LGHNA and CDR2 YNFKEQ come from the germline V gene. V lost 0 bases, J lost 6 bases, and 8 bases stayed unmatched. There are 16 residues in the CDR3. The CDR3 DNA reads as TGTGCCAGCAGCCAAGAGGGGCTAGCGGAACCCAATGAGCAGTTCTTC. Residues: CASSQEGLAEPNEQFF.

The chain employs TRBV7-2 and TRBJ1-5, with TRBD1 matching over 8 bases. The J segment lost 5 bases and the V segment lost 6 bases, leaving 3 bases of the junction unmatched. The CDR3 runs 13 residues. Germline V lookup: CDR1 SGHTA, CDR2 FQGNSA. The CDR3, as DNA: TGTGCCAGCAGTACGGACAGGGATCAGCCCCAGCATTTT. It translates to CASSTDRDQPQHF.

This clone turned up a few times. This rearrangement joins TRBV30 to TRBJ1-5; 9 bases match TRBD1. Germline V gene data show CDR1 as GTSNPN and CDR2 as SVGIG (reference sequence). Germline trimming cut 2 bases from V and 7 bases from J; bases unmatched to any gene: 6. The CDR3 covers 14 residues. CDR3 bases: TGTGCCTGGAGTCCGGGACAGGGACGACAGCCCCAGCATTTT. Translation: CAWSPGQGRQPQHF. Looking up the rest from reference TRBV30 and TRBJ1-5 gives the full variable domain: SQTIHQWPATLVQPVGSPLSLECTVEGTSNPNLYWYRQAAGRGLQLLFYSVGIGQISSEVPQNLSASRPQDRQFILSSKKLLLSDSGFYLCAWSPGQGRQPQHFGDGTRLSIL.

J is TRBJ2-7 and V is TRBV14, with D perhaps TRBD2 (6 bases). The germline gives CDR1 SGHDN, CDR2 FVKESK. V was shortened by 4 bases and J by 2 bases, with 12 bases between the two germline ends. The CDR3 is made up of 14 amino acids. The CDR3 DNA sequence: TGTGCCAGCAGCCGCCGAGGAGGGGCCTACGAGCAGTACTTC. Amino acids: CASSRRGGAYEQYF.

The gene calls are TRBV2 and TRBJ2-5, with TRBD2 matching 8 bases. TRBJ2-7 explains the end of the DNA better; the J call may be wrong. The CDR3 totals 15 residues. Looked up from germline, CDR1 is SNHLY and CDR2 is FYNNEI. The CDR3 DNA reads TGTGCCAGCAGTACCGGGAGGGAGGGGAGAGACGAGCAGTACTTC. This encodes CASSTGREGRDEQYF.

CDR3 nucleotide sequence: TGCAGCGCCGCTTGGCAGGCCTACGAGCAGTACTTC. Translated, it gives CSAAWQAYEQYF. V gene TRBV29-1 combines with J gene TRBJ2-7, with D unresolved. The CDR3 extends over 12 amino acids. V lost 7 bases, J lost 2 bases, and 12 bases lay in between. The germline CDR1 and CDR2 sequences are SQVTM and ANQGSEA.

This chain connects TRBV6-1 to TRBJ2-1; D is undetermined. V lost 4 bases, J lost 4 bases, and 8 bases lay in between. This CDR3 contains 13 residues. The germline V gene encodes CDR1 MNHNS and CDR2 SASEGT. The CDR3 coding sequence is TGTGCCAGCAGTGTCCAGAAGTACAATGAGCAGTTCTTC. Translating it yields CASSVQKYNEQFF.

V usage is TRBV4-1 and J usage is TRBJ1-3, with D uncertain. The CDR3 totals 13 residues. The ends were cut back, 5 bases at V and 4 bases at J, with 9 bases in the middle. CDR1 and CDR2 (germline): MGHRA, YSYEKL. The CDR3 region is CASSRGYGNTIYF. CDR3 DNA sequence: TGCGCCAGCAGCAGAGGGTACGGAAACACCATATATTTT.

The DNA of the CDR3 is TGCGCCAGCAGTCAATCTTGCATTAAGACGGACAGCCAAACCTACGAGCAGTACTTC. It translates to CASSQSCIKTDSQTYEQYF. The rearrangement links TRBV23-1 to TRBJ2-7, with D maybe TRBD1 (6 bases). TRBV23-1 is reported as an ORF; its role is uncertain. V was pared by 0 bases and J by 2 bases, with 23 bases between. This CDR3 region has 19 residues.

The V call is TRBV19, the J call TRBJ2-7, with 10 bases matching TRBD1. The CDR3 loop spans 15 amino acids. From germline, CDR1 is LNHDA and CDR2 SQIVND (reference sequence). Germline trimming cut 3 bases from V and 1 base from J; bases unmatched to any gene: 3. The CDR3 loop reads CASSMGQGMSYEQYF. The CDR3 DNA sequence: TGTGCCAGTAGTATGGGACAGGGGATGTCCTACGAGCAGTACTTC.

The chain uses TRBV4-3 and TRBJ2-1, with TRBD2 matching 9 bases. Per the germline V gene, CDR1 is LGHNA and CDR2 is YSLEER. The CDR3 contains 16 residues. Trimming cost V 5 bases and J 1 base; bases outside gene matches: 6. The CDR3 region has the DNA TGCGCCAGCAGCAACTTAGCGGGAGAGTCCTACAATGAGCAGTTCTTC. Translated: CASSNLAGESYNEQFF.

The chain recombines TRBV18 with TRBJ1-6, with D possibly matching TRBD1 (6 bases). With 7 bases removed from V and 9 bases from J, the gap between germline ends came to 22 bases. Germline loops: CDR1 KGHSH, CDR2 LQKENI. The CDR3 contains 16 residues. CDR3 sequence: CASFNRVWVGSSPLHF. CDR3 sequence (DNA): TGTGCCAGCTTTAACAGGGTTTGGGTAGGATCTTCACCCCTCCACTTT.

The CDR3 region has the DNA TGCAGCGTTGGAACCGGGACAGGGGGTATCTACGAGCAGTACTTC. Encoded protein: CSVGTGTGGIYEQYF. The rearrangement joins TRBV29-1 to TRBJ2-7; 11 nucleotides agree with TRBD1. J lost 3 bases, V lost 4 bases, and 8 bases had no gene match. Per the germline V gene, CDR1 is SQVTM and CDR2 is ANQGSEA. The CDR3 sequence is 15 residues long.

This chain joins TRBV6-5 and TRBJ1-3; 7 positions match TRBD1. This CDR3 has 12 amino acids. CDR1 MNHEY and CDR2 SVGAGI come from the germline V gene. V gave up 6 bases and J gave up 8 bases; unmatched junction bases: 4. The CDR3 nucleotides read TGTGCCAGCAGGCCAGGGGGAGACACCATATATTTT. Protein: CASRPGGDTIYF.

The chain combines TRBV28 with TRBJ1-2; possibly TRBD1 for D (5 bases). Germline values: CDR1 MDHEN, CDR2 SYDVKM. The CDR3 is 14 residues long. With 2 bases removed from V and 4 bases from J, the gap between germline ends came to 11 bases. CDR3: CASSLGGGSYGYTF. DNA for the CDR3: TGTGCCAGCAGTTTAGGGGGGGGAAGCTATGGCTACACCTTC.

The rearrangement uses TRBV28 and TRBJ2-1, with TRBD2 matching over 11 bases. This CDR3 spans 16 amino acids. Germline CDR1 and CDR2: MDHEN and SYDVKM. With V trimmed by 3 bases and J by 5 bases, 6 bases remained unmatched. CDR3 residues: CASSFYSGRADNEQFF. CDR3 coding DNA: TGTGCCAGCAGTTTTTATAGCGGGAGGGCCGACAATGAGCAGTTCTTC.

J is TRBJ1-6 and V is TRBV6-5; 9 bases are shared with TRBD1. Germline V gene lookup returns CDR1 MNHEY and CDR2 SVGAGI. V lost 7 bases to trimming and J lost 9 bases; unmatched junction nucleotides: 7. This CDR3 contains 14 residues. Here the CDR3 DNA reads TGTGCCAGCAAGCAGGGACAGGGCCCTTCACCCCTCCACTTT. This codes for CASKQGQGPSPLHF.

J is TRBJ2-3 and V is TRBV11-2; D is perhaps TRBD2 (5 bases). V lost 5 bases, J lost 1 base, and 10 bases lay in between. The CDR3 runs 14 residues. In germline, CDR1 is SGHAT, CDR2 FQNNGV. CDR3 residues: CASSHLAGTDTQYF. The CDR3 bases are TGTGCCAGCAGCCACCTAGCAGGCACAGATACGCAGTATTTT.